The source of this T cell receptor beta chain is a study of cytomegalovirus exposure and HLA in healthy donors. The study's findings and limits: Overall, roughly 150 TCR beta chains were annotated as cytomegalovirus-associated. Sequencing likely generated an artifact that appeared as a cluster of highly shared sequence variants. Immune exposure information available was restricted to CMV serostatus.

The CDR3 contains 16 residues. Trimming cost V 11 bases and J 4 bases; bases outside gene matches: 12. The germline CDR1 and CDR2 sequences are ENHRY and SYGVKD. Comments on this clone: What it binds is not known.

A multiplex PCR was run with 60 Vbeta primers and 13 Jbeta primers. Produced via immunoSEQ multiplex PCR; TCRdb's table is partial and in-frame only. The profile shows a few hundred thousand clones, 80% to 95% of them singletons. The rearrangement uses TRBV10-3 and TRBJ2-3; 13 bases map to TRBD2. The source material was PBMCs. This sequence originates from a girl aged 2 to 9 in good health and CMV-seronegative. In nucleotides, the CDR3 is TGTGCCGCCCAGGGGGGGACTAGCGGGGCATCAGATACGCAGTATTTT. The encoded protein is CAAQGGTSGASDTQYF.